The clone carrying this T cell receptor beta chain was counted between two and nine times. Its antigen is still unknown. The CDR3 spans 13 residues. Germline values: CDR1 SGHTA, CDR2 FQGTGA. The V gene end was trimmed by 4 bases and the J gene end by 9 bases; junction bases not matched to a gene: 5. This sample stems from a study of response to subunit inactivated influenza vaccine. Overall study findings and caveats: Seasonal influenza vaccination, on each occasion, was suggested by the authors to recruit few new T cells.

TCRdb reprocessed the RT-PCR reads with MiXCR, giving one entry per CDR3 protein. The table has roughly 630,000 distinct CDR3 sequences, approximately 15% seen once. Sample: PBMCs from blood, taken approximately 15 days before vaccination. The clonotype originates from a man in his forties or fifties who received an inactivated influenza vaccine. V usage is TRBV7-3 and J usage is TRBJ2-1, with TRBD2 identical over 8 bases. The chain's CDR3 is CASSSGGLFEQFF. The CDR3 region has the DNA TGTGCCAGCAGCTCGGGGGGGCTCTTTGAGCAGTTCTTC.